These 31 T cell receptor beta chains originate from one sample sequenced in a study of blood T cell repertoires in COVID-19. Profiled with immunoSEQ multiplex PCR; TCRdb holds only in-frame clones, not every one. The sample carries around 200,000 clones, over 75% recorded once. The material sequenced was peripheral blood. These receptors were taken from a person aged 65 to 85 with COVID-19, enrolled during active disease.

The chain combines TRBV29-1 with TRBJ1-5, with D possibly TRBD1 on 5 matching bases. CDR3 length: 12 amino acids. Trimming removed 6 bases from V and 3 bases from J, with 9 bases in between. Germline CDR1 is SQVTM and CDR2 is ANQGSEA. The CDR3 DNA follows: TGCAGCGTGGGAGGGGCCAATCAGCCCCAGCATTTT. It encodes CSVGGANQPQHF.

The chain recombines TRBV28 with TRBJ1-6; D is unclear. Trimming stripped 1 base from V and 7 bases from J, with 17 bases between. The germline CDR1 and CDR2 sequences are MDHEN and SYDVKM. The CDR3 totals 17 residues. CDR3 region: CASSLFSPAVDNSPLHF. In DNA, the CDR3 is TGTGCCAGCAGTTTATTTAGCCCTGCGGTCGACAATTCACCCCTCCACTTT.

The chain recombines TRBV6-4 with TRBJ2-3; 8 nucleotides match TRBD2. CDR3 length: 16 amino acids. The germline V gene has CDR1 MRHNA and CDR2 SNTAGT. The J segment lost 3 bases and the V segment lost 4 bases, leaving 9 bases of the junction unmatched. CDR3 bases: TGTGCCAGCAGTGCCTCCCCGGGGGGGCGTACAGATACGCAGTATTTT. Residues: CASSASPGGRTDTQYF.

The chain combines TRBV19 with TRBJ1-2, with 9 bases matching TRBD1. The CDR3 extends over 14 amino acids. The J segment lost 6 bases and the V segment lost 2 bases, leaving 4 bases of the junction unmatched. Germline V gene data show CDR1 as LNHDA and CDR2 as SQIVND (reference sequence). The CDR3 DNA is TGTGCCAGTAGTATACCTCGGACAGGGGATGGCTACACCTTC. Its protein product is CASSIPRTGDGYTF.

The gene calls are TRBV6-6 and TRBJ1-5, with D uncertain. Germline V gene lookup returns CDR1 MNHNY and CDR2 SVGAGI (reference sequence). This CDR3 region has 14 residues. Trimming stripped 7 bases from V and 1 base from J, with 11 bases between. CDR3 sequence reads: CASTGEASNQPQHF. For the CDR3, the DNA is TGTGCCAGCACCGGAGAGGCAAGCAATCAGCCCCAGCATTTT.

The V gene is TRBV9, the J gene TRBJ1-2; no firm D call. This CDR3 has 13 residues. Per the germline V gene, CDR1 is SGDLS and CDR2 is YYNGEE. V gave up 0 bases and J gave up 7 bases, with 10 bases separating them. The CDR3 here is CASSVEGRRGYTF. In DNA, the CDR3 is TGTGCCAGCAGCGTAGAAGGGAGACGTGGCTACACCTTC. The full variable domain, in which reference TRBV9 and TRBJ1-2 provide the parts outside the CDR3, is DSGVTQTPKHLITATGQRVTLRCSPRSGDLSVYWYQQSLDQGLQFLIQYYNGEERAKGNILERFSAQQFPDLHSELNLSSLELGDSALYFCASSVEGRRGYTFGSGTRLTVV.

This chain joins TRBV6-2 or TRBV6-3 and TRBJ1-6; D is ambiguous. The germline V and J ends were trimmed by 5 bases and 7 bases, with 15 bases remaining between them. The germline V gene encodes CDR1 MNHEY and CDR2 SVGEGT. The CDR3 is 15 amino acids. The CDR3 reads CASSARPPANSPLHF. CDR3 in DNA: TGTGCCAGCAGTGCGCGGCCGCCGGCCAATTCACCCCTCCACTTT.

The rearrangement joins TRBV30 to TRBJ1-4, with 7 bases fitting TRBD1. Trimming took 8 bases from V and 7 from J; bases not matched to a gene: 19. The germline V gene has CDR1 GTSNPN and CDR2 SVGIG (reference sequence). The CDR3 totals 16 residues. The CDR3 sequence is CARARQGMVFREKLFF. The CDR3 nucleotides read TGTGCCCGGGCCAGACAGGGTATGGTTTTCCGTGAAAAACTGTTTTTT.

The chain has TRBV19 and TRBJ1-2, with TRBD1 as a possible D gene (5 bases). Between the trimmed V and J ends, which lost 1 base and 2 bases, there was a span of 8 bases. CDR3 length: 14 residues. Germline V CDR1 and CDR2: LNHDA, SQIVND (reference sequence). DNA for the CDR3: TGTGCCAGTAGTATAGGACAGTCCAACTATGGCTACACCTTC. It translates to CASSIGQSNYGYTF.

The rearrangement uses TRBV7-9 and TRBJ2-2; TRBD1 matches 7 bases. The CDR3 has 16 amino acids. The ends lost 1 base at V and 6 bases at J; junction bases unmatched: 8. Germline V gene data show CDR1 as SEHNR and CDR2 as FQNEAQ (reference sequence). The CDR3 protein is CASSLGLEGASGELFF. The CDR3 DNA sequence: TGTGCCAGCAGCTTAGGACTCGAGGGGGCCTCCGGGGAGCTGTTTTTT.

The chain has TRBV11-2 and TRBJ1-5, with D perhaps TRBD1 (5 bases). Germline CDR1 SGHAT, CDR2 FQNNGV. This CDR3 comprises 15 residues. The V gene lost 1 base and the J gene lost 7 bases, with 14 bases spanning the gap. The CDR3 loop reads CASSLGLGGGQPQHF. The DNA of the CDR3 is TGTGCCAGCAGCTTAGGTCTGGGGGGAGGGCAGCCCCAGCATTTT.

On this clone itself: Because the CDR3's place on the DNA is in doubt, the DNA is left out and the CDR3 is given as listed by TCRdb. The rearrangement uses TRBV29-1 and TRBJ2-7; TRBD2 is the table's D call, not checked against the DNA. The CDR3 region is 11 residues in length, termini included. In germline, CDR1 is SQVTM, CDR2 ANQGSEA. The chain's CDR3 is CGGEQFFEQYF.

This clone was observed a single time. This chain uses TRBV28 with TRBJ2-7, with TRBD2 matching 8 bases. This CDR3 spans 15 amino acids. Trimming removed 3 bases from V and 2 bases from J; junction bases left unmatched: 6. Per the germline V gene, CDR1 is MDHEN and CDR2 is SYDVKM. The CDR3 here is CASSLDSGSTYEQYF. As DNA, the CDR3 is TGTGCCAGCAGTTTGGACAGCGGGAGCACCTACGAGCAGTACTTC.

The V call is TRBV27, the J call TRBJ1-4; no definite D call. Trimming shortened V by 4 bases and J by 8 bases, and 11 bases separated the two germline ends. In germline, CDR1 is MNHEY, CDR2 SMNVEV (reference sequence). CDR3 length equals 13 residues. CDR3 protein: CASSYAGREKLFF. In DNA, the CDR3 is TGTGCCAGCAGTTACGCCGGCAGGGAAAAACTGTTTTTT.

The rearrangement links TRBV6-5 to TRBJ2-3, with a weak D call TRBD1 (6 bases). Germline values: CDR1 MNHEY, CDR2 SVGAGI. There are 15 residues in the CDR3. Trimming removed 10 bases from V and 0 bases from J, with 17 bases in between. For the CDR3, the DNA is TGTGCCACCTCAACTCCGCAGGGGAGCACAGATACGCAGTATTTT. Encoded protein: CATSTPQGSTDTQYF.

The CDR3 coding sequence is TGTGCCAGCAGTCAGTATAGCAATCAGCCCCAGCATTTT. Amino acid sequence: CASSQYSNQPQHF. The chain carries TRBV2 and TRBJ1-5; D not certain. The CDR3 extends over 13 amino acids. V was cut by 5 bases and J by 0 bases, with 5 bases left in between. Looked up from germline, CDR1 is SNHLY and CDR2 is FYNNEI. The whole variable domain, remainder taken from reference TRBV2 and TRBJ1-5, is EPEVTQTPSHQVTQMGQEVILRCVPISNHLYFYWYRQILGQKVEFLVSFYNNEISEKSEIFDDQFSVERPDGSNFTLKIRSTKLEDSAMYFCASSQYSNQPQHFGDGTRLSIL.

The V and J genes are TRBV6-2 or TRBV6-3 and TRBJ1-6; tentatively, D is TRBD1 (6 bases). The germline V gene encodes CDR1 MNHEY and CDR2 SVGEGT. The CDR3 extends over 14 amino acids. The V end lost 6 bases, the J end lost 4 bases, and 10 bases lay between the germline ends. In DNA, the CDR3 is TGTGCCAGCAGCAGGGGCCTTTATAATTCACCCCTCCACTTT. Translating it yields CASSRGLYNSPLHF.

The rearrangement joins TRBV30 to TRBJ1-3; D gene unclear. V was trimmed by 2 bases and J by 3 bases, leaving 14 bases between them. The germline V gene encodes CDR1 GTSNPN and CDR2 SVGIG (reference sequence). There are 15 residues in the CDR3. The CDR3 DNA follows: TGTGCCTGGAGTTGGCCCGGGATCTTTGGAAACACCATATATTTT. Amino acid sequence: CAWSWPGIFGNTIYF.

This clone was detected only once. The chain couples TRBV3-1 (or the pseudogene TRBV3-2) to TRBJ1-2; D not certain. This CDR3 is 15 amino acids long. Deletions cut 2 bases from V and 5 bases from J, with 15 bases between. Germline CDR1 and CDR2: LGHDT and YNNKEL (reference sequence). The CDR3 bases are TGTGCCAGCAGCCAATCCCGCCACACTATTTATGGCTACACCTTC. Encoded protein: CASSQSRHTIYGYTF.

The gene calls are TRBV6-2 or TRBV6-3 and TRBJ2-1, with 14 nucleotides matching TRBD2. This CDR3 has 21 amino acids. Germline trimming cut 2 bases from V and 8 bases from J; bases unmatched to any gene: 20. Germline V gene lookup returns CDR1 MNHEY and CDR2 SVGEGT. CDR3 coding DNA: TGTGCCAGCAGTTACCCTCGCCGGGGACTAGCGGGGGAGGATTCCATTGATGAGCAGTTCTTC. Translating it yields CASSYPRRGLAGEDSIDEQFF.

The chain is built from TRBV27 and TRBJ2-7; D possibly corresponds to TRBD2 (6 bases). Trimming removed 2 bases at V and 6 bases at J, with 20 bases between. Germline-derived CDR1 and CDR2 are MNHEY and SMNVEV (reference sequence). CDR3 length equals 16 residues. CDR3: CASSLGRTEGFREQYF. The CDR3 DNA sequence: TGTGCCAGCAGTTTAGGCCGGACGGAGGGGTTTCGCGAGCAGTACTTC.

This chain joins TRBV6-6 and TRBJ2-2; 9 bases fit TRBD1. This CDR3 has 16 residues. The V gene end was trimmed by 5 bases and the J gene end by 3 bases; junction bases not matched to a gene: 7. Germline V lookup: CDR1 MNHNY, CDR2 SVGAGI (reference sequence). The CDR3 here is CASSNRDREYTGELFF. In nucleotides, the CDR3 is TGTGCCAGCAGTAATCGGGACAGGGAGTACACCGGGGAGCTGTTTTTT.

The chain links TRBV6-2 or TRBV6-3 to TRBJ2-2; 7 bases line up with TRBD1. The CDR3 spans 18 residues. Germline lookup yields CDR1 MNHEY and CDR2 SVGEGT. V lost 0 bases and J lost 0; bases outside the gene matches: 7. The CDR3 DNA is TGTGCCAGCAGTTACTCACGAGCCGGGACAGCGAACACCGGGGAGCTGTTTTTT. Protein sequence: CASSYSRAGTANTGELFF.

The gene calls are TRBV5-1 and TRBJ2-5, with D perhaps matching TRBD2 (5 bases). Deletions cut 6 bases from V and 5 bases from J, with 14 bases between. The germline CDR1 and CDR2 sequences are SGHRS and YFSETQ. The CDR3 extends over 13 amino acids. CDR3 region: CASKFPSSETQYF. CDR3 nucleotides: TGCGCCAGCAAGTTTCCCTCTAGCGAGACCCAGTACTTC.

This clone appeared once. The rearrangement links TRBV3-1 (or the pseudogene TRBV3-2) to TRBJ2-3; unclear D gene. Germline V gene data show CDR1 as LGHDT and CDR2 as YNNKEL (reference sequence). This CDR3 contains 14 residues. The V end was cut by 4 bases, the J end by 4 bases, with 12 bases between. CDR3 protein: CASSPNSLPDTQYF. The CDR3 nucleotides are TGTGCCAGCAGCCCCAACTCCCTCCCAGATACGCAGTATTTT.

This rearrangement joins TRBV10-3 to TRBJ1-6; the match to TRBD1 covers 10 bases. CDR3 size: 15 residues. Germline lookup yields CDR1 ENHRY and CDR2 SYGVKD. V lost 6 bases to trimming and J lost 6 bases; unmatched junction nucleotides: 5. The CDR3 DNA reads as TGTGCCATCAGAGTGGACAGGGGGGCTAATTCACCCCTCCACTTT. It encodes CAIRVDRGANSPLHF.

This clone was seen a few times. V usage is TRBV6-5 and J usage is TRBJ1-2, with 10 bases lining up with TRBD1. Germline V gene data show CDR1 as MNHEY and CDR2 as SVGAGI. J lost 10 bases, V lost 2 bases, and 4 bases had no gene match. The CDR3 has 13 amino acids. CDR3 amino acids: CASSYRDRGPYTF. The CDR3 DNA follows: TGTGCCAGCAGTTACAGGGACAGGGGTCCCTACACCTTC.

CDR3 sequence reads: CASPASQGTYEQYF. Written as DNA, the CDR3 is TGTGCCTCGCCCGCCAGCCAGGGGACCTACGAGCAGTACTTC. The chain employs TRBV30 and TRBJ2-7; tentative D call: TRBD1 (6 bases). Germline lookup yields CDR1 GTSNPN and CDR2 SVGIG (reference sequence). The CDR3 has 14 residues. Trimming took 7 bases from V and 2 from J, leaving 18 bases between them.

The chain joins TRBV6-6 to TRBJ2-7, with a weak D call TRBD2 (5 bases). The CDR3 runs to 14 residues. The V end was cut by 2 bases, the J end by 0 bases, with 8 bases between. CDR1 MNHNY and CDR2 SVGAGI come from the germline V gene (reference sequence). The CDR3 DNA reads as TGTGCCAGCAGTTACGAGGGATCCTCCTACGAGCAGTACTTC. Translating it yields CASSYEGSSYEQYF.

J is TRBJ2-5 and V is TRBV2; no clear D gene. The V gene's germline CDR1 is SNHLY and CDR2 FYNNEI. Trimming removed 7 bases from V and 2 bases from J, with 14 bases in between. This CDR3 comprises 14 residues. Here the CDR3 reads CASIEVGAQETQYF. CDR3 DNA: TGTGCCAGCATCGAGGTCGGAGCTCAAGAGACCCAGTACTTC.

The rearrangement uses TRBV9 and TRBJ2-2; 8 bases align to TRBD1. The germline V gene encodes CDR1 SGDLS and CDR2 YYNGEE. This CDR3 has 16 amino acids. Trimming removed 4 bases from V and 4 bases from J; junction bases left unmatched: 9. CDR3 sequence: CASSKRTGRTTGELFF. The CDR3 region has the DNA TGTGCCAGCAGCAAGAGGACAGGGAGGACCACCGGGGAGCTGTTTTTT.